This entry describes one T cell receptor beta chain. Its antigen is unknown. No per-base quality is available; no much larger clone lies one base away. According to the study, the label for this sample's time point signals: patch test 1, 2 weeks after DPC sensitization. Read against the paper, the sample's treatment or condition label means: therapeutic diphenylcyclopropenone sensitization with weekly scalp DPC. At every patch-test visit, the blood draw took place before the patch test was put on. Patients were eligible if aged 18 to 70, diagnosed with alopecia and judged suitable for DPC therapy, and pregnant patients were excluded. Total RNA was isolated from unfractionated whole blood collected in Tempus Blood RNA tubes. This sample stems from a study of human T cells and chemical hapten exposure (dated by TCRdb to the early 2020s). About the investigation overall: For sensitization, 2% DPC in acetone was applied to a 2 cm by 2 cm area of upper inner arm skin. Throughout the study period of about 23 weeks, patients also received therapeutic DPC doses to the scalp every week. Patch testing on the upper back used Finn chambers containing 0.01% DPC, with scoring done after 6 days according to International Contact Dermatitis Research Group standards. The mostly female patient cohort included alopecia areata with under or over 50% scalp involvement, alopecia totalis and alopecia universalis. The libraries were sequenced as a pool, and the TCR yield per sample differed mostly because of small variations in library volumes within the pool. The study tracked peripheral blood TCR repertoire changes in vivo during primary and secondary sensitization to the hapten diphenylcyclopropenone (DPC) in alopecia patients. Blood was sampled from patients pre-sensitization (week 0) and at 2, 6 and about 24 weeks after DPC sensitization. Approximately 30 alopecia patients provided blood for TCR sequencing at one to four time points (pre-sensitization, 2, 6 and 24 weeks). On the study overall, not on this receptor specifically: Because every patient had alopecia, a presumed autoimmune disease, the patients' immune response might differ from that of healthy individuals. Patch test score was positively correlated with the number of PT1 expanded TCRs, with significance at thresholds 8, 16 and 32 but not at 4. Compared with pre-sensitization or healthy control sets, expanded TCRs formed significantly more large CDR3 similarity clusters, which is consistent with antigen-driven responses. After repeated subsampling, changes were observed in the strength of the expansion versus patch-test correlation and in the threshold at which the correlation became significant. No change with DPC sensitization was found in the number of TCRs above 1 in 1000 frequency, and no evidence of global repertoire structure alterations was found.

Including cysteine and phenylalanine, the CDR3 has 14 amino acids. Only the CDR3 portion is preserved as DNA: 42 bases, with reading frame beginning at the first base. The germline V end is reduced by 6 bases and the J end by 5 bases; junction bases left unmatched: 7. Reading the germline V gene gives CDR1 ENHRY and CDR2 SYGVKD. The library came from RACE. The instrument given in TCRdb is NextSeq 500. Library preparation attached unique molecular identifiers to individual cDNA molecules for quantitative, reproducible TCR counting. Both TCR alpha and TCR beta chains were sequenced from each blood RNA sample. Per the original workflow: The median number of TCRs per sample was roughly 94,000, ranging from roughly 20,000 to 700,000. V, J and CDR3 annotation of the TCR reads was carried out using the Decombinator software suite. To make PS versus PT1 abundance plots, every sample was subsampled to the same number of TCRs (28,000). Expanded TCRs were defined as absent before sensitization and observed at least eight times at the 2-week time point. TCRdb reprocessed the public reads (quality trimming at Q25 with fastp, clone calling with MiXCR) and kept in-frame beta chains. Each CDR3 protein gets just one entry, which takes the most common genes and DNA from the rows behind it. These V and J calls originate from TCRdb's pipeline instead of the authors' own analysis. Present in this sample are roughly 98,000 distinct CDR3 sequences, roughly 12% of which were seen just once. Jointly, the top ten make up roughly 2% of the sample.

Specimen: whole blood, collected in connection with sensitization to the hapten diphenylcyclopropenone (DPC). The receptor was isolated from a woman aged 40-49 years with alopecia areata. Some clones in this sample may be carry-over from other donors' samples. This receptor chain uses TRBV10-3 and TRBJ2-1; 7 central nucleotides agree with TRBD1. The CDR3: CAISRQGRDNEQFF. The DNA is TGTGCCATCAGCCGACAGGGCAGGGACAATGAGCAGTTCTTC.